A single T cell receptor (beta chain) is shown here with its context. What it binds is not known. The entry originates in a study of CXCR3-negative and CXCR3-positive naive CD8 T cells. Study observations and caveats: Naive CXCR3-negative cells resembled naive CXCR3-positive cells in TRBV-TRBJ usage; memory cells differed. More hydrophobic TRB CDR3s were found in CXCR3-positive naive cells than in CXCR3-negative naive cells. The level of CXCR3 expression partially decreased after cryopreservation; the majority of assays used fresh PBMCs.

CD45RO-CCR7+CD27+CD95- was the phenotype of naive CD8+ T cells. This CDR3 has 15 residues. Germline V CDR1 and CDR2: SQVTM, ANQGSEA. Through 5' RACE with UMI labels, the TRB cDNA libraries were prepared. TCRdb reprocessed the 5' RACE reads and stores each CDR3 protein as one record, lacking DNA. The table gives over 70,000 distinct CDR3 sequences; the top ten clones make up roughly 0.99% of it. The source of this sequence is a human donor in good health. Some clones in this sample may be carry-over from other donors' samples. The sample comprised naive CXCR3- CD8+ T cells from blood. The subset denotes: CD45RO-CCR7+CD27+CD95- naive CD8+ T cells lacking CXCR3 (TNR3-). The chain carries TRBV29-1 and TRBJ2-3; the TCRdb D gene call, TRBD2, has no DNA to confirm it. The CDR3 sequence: CSVEGSSGGSLAQYF.